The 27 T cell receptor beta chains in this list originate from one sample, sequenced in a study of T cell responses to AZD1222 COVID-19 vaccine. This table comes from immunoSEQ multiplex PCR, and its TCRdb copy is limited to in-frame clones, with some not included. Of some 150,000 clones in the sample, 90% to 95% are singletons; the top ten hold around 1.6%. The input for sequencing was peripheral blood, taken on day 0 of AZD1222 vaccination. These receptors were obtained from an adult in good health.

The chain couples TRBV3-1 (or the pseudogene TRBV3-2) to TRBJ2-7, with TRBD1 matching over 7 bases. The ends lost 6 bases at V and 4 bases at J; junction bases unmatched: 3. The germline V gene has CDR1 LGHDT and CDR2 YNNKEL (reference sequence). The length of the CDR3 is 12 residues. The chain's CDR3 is CASRNRGYEQYF. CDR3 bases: TGTGCCAGCAGAAACAGGGGATACGAGCAGTACTTC.

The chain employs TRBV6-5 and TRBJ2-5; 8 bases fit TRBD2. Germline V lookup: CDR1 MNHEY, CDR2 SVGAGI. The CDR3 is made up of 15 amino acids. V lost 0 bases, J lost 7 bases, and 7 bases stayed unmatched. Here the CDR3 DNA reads TGTGCCAGCAGTTACTCCCCGGGGGGGCCAGGGACCCAGTACTTC. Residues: CASSYSPGGPGTQYF.

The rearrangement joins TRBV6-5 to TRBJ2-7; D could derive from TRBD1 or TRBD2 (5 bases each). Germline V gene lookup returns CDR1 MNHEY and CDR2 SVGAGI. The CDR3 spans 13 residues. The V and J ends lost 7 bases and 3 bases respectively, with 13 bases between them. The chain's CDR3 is CASIRGLGYEQYF. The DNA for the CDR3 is TGTGCCAGCATACGGGGCCTCGGCTACGAGCAGTACTTC.

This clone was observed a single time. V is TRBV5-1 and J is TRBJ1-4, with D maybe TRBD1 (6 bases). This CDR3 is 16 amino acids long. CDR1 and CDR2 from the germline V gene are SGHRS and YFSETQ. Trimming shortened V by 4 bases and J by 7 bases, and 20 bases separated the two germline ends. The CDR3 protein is CASSQLNRVGGEKLFF. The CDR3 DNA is TGCGCCAGCAGCCAATTGAACAGGGTTGGGGGTGAAAAACTGTTTTTT.

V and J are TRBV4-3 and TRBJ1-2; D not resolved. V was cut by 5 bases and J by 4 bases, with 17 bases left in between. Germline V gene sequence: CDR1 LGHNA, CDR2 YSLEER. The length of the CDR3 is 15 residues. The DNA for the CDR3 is TGCGCCAGCAGCGAATCCGCCGGGAGCCCCTATGGCTACACCTTC. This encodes CASSESAGSPYGYTF.

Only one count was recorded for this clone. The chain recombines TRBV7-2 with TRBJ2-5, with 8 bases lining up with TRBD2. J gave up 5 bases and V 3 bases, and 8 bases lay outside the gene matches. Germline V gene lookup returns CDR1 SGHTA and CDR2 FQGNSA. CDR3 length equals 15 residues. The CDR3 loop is CASSLKGLVMETQYF. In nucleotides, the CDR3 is TGTGCCAGCAGCTTGAAGGGACTAGTAATGGAGACCCAGTACTTC.

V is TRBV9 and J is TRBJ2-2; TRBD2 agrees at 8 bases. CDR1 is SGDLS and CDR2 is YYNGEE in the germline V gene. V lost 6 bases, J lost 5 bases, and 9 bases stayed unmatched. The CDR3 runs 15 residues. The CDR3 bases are TGTGCCAGCACCCGACTAGCGACGGGAACCGGGGAGCTGTTTTTT. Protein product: CASTRLATGTGELFF.

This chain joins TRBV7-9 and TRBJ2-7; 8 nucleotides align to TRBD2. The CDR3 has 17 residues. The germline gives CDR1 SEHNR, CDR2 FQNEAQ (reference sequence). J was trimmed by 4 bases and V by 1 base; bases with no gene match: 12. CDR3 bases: TGTGCCAGCAGCTTAGGATCGATCCAGCGGGAGCTTTACGAGCAGTACTTC. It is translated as CASSLGSIQRELYEQYF. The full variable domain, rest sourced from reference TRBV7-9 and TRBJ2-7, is DTGVSQNPRHKITKRGQNVTFRCDPISEHNRLYWYRQTLGQGPEFLTYFQNEAQLEKSRLLSDRFSAERPKGSFSTLEIQRTEQGDSAMYLCASSLGSIQRELYEQYFGPGTRLTVT.

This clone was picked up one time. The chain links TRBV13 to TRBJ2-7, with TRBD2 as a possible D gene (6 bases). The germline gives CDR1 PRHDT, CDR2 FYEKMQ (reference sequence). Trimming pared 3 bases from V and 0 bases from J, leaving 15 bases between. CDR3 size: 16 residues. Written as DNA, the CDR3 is TGTGCCAGCAGCTTGATGGGGGGTGAGGGCTCCTACGAGCAGTACTTC. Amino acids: CASSLMGGEGSYEQYF.

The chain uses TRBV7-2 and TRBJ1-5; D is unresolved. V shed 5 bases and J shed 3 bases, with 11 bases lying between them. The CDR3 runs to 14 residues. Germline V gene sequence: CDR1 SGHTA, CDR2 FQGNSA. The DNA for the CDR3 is TGTGCCAGCAGCCGGACGGCTGACAATCAGCCCCAGCATTTT. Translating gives CASSRTADNQPQHF. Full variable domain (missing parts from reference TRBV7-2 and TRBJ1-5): GAGVSQSPSNKVTEKGKDVELRCDPISGHTALYWYRQSLGQGLEFLIYFQGNSAPDKSGLPSDRFSAERTGGSVSTLTIQRTQQEDSAVYLCASSRTADNQPQHFGDGTRLSIL.

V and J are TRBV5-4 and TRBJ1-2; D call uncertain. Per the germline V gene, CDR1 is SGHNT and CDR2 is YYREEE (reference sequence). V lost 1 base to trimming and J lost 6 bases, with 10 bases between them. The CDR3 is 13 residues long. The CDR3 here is CASSLNGFDGYTF. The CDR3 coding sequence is TGTGCCAGCAGCTTGAACGGGTTTGATGGCTACACCTTC.

The CDR3 sequence: CASSQAAPYEQYF. The CDR3 DNA sequence: TGTGCCAGCAGCCAAGCCGCCCCCTACGAGCAGTACTTC. The rearrangement links TRBV4-2 to TRBJ2-7; D gene ambiguous. Trimming took off 1 base at V and 2 bases at J, with 6 bases between the two ends. This CDR3 contains 13 residues. CDR1 LGHNA and CDR2 YNFKEQ come from the germline V gene.

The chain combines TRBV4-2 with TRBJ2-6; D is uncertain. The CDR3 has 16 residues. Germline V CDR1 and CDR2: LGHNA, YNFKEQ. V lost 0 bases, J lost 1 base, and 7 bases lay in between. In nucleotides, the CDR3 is TGTGCCAGCAGCCAAGAACGGATGTCTGGGGCCAACGTCCTGACTTTC. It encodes CASSQERMSGANVLTF.

The chain's CDR3 is CASSQDLGITGTEAFF. CDR3 DNA sequence: TGCGCCAGCAGCCAAGATTTGGGGATTACGGGCACTGAAGCTTTCTTT. The V call is TRBV4-3, the J call TRBJ1-1; D is undetermined. CDR1 and CDR2 from the germline V gene are LGHNA and YSLEER. The V end was cut by 0 bases, the J end by 4 bases, with 15 bases between. This CDR3 has 16 amino acids.

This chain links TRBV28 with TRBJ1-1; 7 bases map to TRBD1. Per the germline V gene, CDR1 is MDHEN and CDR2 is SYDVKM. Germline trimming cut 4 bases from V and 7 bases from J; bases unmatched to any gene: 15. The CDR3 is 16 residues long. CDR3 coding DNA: TGTGCCAGCAGTTCTTCCGGGACAGTTGATTTGGATGAAGCTTTCTTT. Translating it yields CASSSSGTVDLDEAFF.

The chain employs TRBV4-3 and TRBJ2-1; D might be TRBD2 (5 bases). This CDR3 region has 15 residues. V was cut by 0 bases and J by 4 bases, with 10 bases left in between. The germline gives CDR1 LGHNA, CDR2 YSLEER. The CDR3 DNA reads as TGCGCCAGCAGCCAAGATGAAGCGGAATACAATGAGCAGTTCTTC. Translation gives CASSQDEAEYNEQFF.

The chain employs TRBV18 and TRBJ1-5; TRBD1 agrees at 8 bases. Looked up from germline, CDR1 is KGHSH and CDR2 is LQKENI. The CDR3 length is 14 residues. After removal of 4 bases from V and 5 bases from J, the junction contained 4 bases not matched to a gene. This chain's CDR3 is CASSQDRVYQPQHF. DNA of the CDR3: TGTGCCAGCTCACAGGACAGGGTCTATCAGCCCCAGCATTTT. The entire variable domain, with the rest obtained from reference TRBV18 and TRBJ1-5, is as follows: NAGVMQNPRHLVRRRGQEARLRCSPMKGHSHVYWYRQLPEEGLKFMVYLQKENIIDESGMPKERFSAEFPKEGPSILRIQQVVRGDSAAYFCASSQDRVYQPQHFGDGTRLSIL.

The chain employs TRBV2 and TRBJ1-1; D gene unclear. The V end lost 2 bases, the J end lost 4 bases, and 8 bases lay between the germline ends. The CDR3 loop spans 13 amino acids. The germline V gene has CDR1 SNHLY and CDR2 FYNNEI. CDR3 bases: TGTGCCAGCAGTGAACGGGAGGGCACTGAAGCTTTCTTT. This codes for CASSEREGTEAFF.

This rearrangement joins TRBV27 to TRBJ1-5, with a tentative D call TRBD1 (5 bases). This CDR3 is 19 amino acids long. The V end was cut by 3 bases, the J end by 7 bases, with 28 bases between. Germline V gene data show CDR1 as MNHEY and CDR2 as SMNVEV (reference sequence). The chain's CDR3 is CASSLRAGRAGGTGQPQHF. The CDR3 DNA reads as TGTGCCAGCAGTTTGCGGGCTGGAAGAGCGGGGGGTACAGGACAGCCCCAGCATTTT.

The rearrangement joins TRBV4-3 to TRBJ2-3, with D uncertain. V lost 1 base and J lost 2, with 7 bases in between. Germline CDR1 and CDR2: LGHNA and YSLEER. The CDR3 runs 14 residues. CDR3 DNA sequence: TGCGCCAGCAGCCAAGGTGCGATCACAGATACGCAGTATTTT. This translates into CASSQGAITDTQYF.

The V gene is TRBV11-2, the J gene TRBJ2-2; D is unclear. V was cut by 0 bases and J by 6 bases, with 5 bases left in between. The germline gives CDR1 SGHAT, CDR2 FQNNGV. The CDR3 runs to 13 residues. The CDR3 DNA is TGTGCCAGCAGCTTAGAGCCCGCCGGGGAGCTGTTTTTT. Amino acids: CASSLEPAGELFF.

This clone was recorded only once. The chain's CDR3 is CASSPGNGYEQYF. In DNA, the CDR3 is TGTGCCAGCTCACCAGGGAATGGATACGAGCAGTACTTC. The chain couples TRBV18 to TRBJ2-7; D unresolved. Between the trimmed V and J ends, which lost 2 bases and 4 bases, there was a span of 9 bases. The length of the CDR3 is 13 residues. In germline, CDR1 is KGHSH, CDR2 LQKENI.

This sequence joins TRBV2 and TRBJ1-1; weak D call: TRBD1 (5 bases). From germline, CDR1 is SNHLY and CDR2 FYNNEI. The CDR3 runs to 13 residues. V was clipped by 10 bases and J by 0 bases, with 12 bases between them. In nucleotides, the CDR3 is TGTGCCACCGGACACCCCATGAACACTGAAGCTTTCTTT. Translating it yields CATGHPMNTEAFF.

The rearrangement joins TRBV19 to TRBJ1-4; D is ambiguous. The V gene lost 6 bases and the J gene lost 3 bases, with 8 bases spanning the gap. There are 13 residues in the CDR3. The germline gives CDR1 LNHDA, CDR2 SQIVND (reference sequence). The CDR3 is CASRGQANEKLFF. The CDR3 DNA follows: TGTGCCAGTAGAGGCCAGGCTAATGAAAAACTGTTTTTT.

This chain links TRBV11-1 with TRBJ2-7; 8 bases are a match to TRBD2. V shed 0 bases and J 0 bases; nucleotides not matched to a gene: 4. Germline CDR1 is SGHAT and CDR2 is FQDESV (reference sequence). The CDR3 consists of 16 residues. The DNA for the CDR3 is TGTGCCAGCAGCTTAGCGGCAAGCGGGAGCTCCTACGAGCAGTACTTC. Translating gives CASSLAASGSSYEQYF.

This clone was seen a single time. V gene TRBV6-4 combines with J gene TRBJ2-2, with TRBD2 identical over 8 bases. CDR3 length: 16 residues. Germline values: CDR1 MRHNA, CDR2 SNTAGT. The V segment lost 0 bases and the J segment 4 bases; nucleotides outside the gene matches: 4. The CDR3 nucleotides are TGTGCCAGCAGTGACTCAGCGGGGGACCCCACCGGGGAGCTGTTTTTT. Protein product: CASSDSAGDPTGELFF.

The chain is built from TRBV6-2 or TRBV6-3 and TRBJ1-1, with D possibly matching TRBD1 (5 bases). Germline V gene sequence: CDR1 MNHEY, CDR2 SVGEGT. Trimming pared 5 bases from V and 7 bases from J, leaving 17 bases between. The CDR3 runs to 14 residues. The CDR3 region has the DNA TGTGCCAGCAGTGTTCAGGGCCCAGGCGGTGAAGCTTTCTTT. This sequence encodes CASSVQGPGGEAFF.